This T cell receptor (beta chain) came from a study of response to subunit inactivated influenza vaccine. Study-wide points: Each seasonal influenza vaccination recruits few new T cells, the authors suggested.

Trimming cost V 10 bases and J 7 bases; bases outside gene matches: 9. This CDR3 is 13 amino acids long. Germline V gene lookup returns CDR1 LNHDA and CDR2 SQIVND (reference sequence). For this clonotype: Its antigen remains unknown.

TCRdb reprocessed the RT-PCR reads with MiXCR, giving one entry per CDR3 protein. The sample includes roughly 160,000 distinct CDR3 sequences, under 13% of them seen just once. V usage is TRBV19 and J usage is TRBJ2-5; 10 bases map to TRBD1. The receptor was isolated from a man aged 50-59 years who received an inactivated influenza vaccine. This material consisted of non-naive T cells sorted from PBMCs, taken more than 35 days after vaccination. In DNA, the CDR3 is TGTGCCACGACGACAGGGGGCGCGGGGACCCAGTACTTC. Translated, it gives CATTTGGAGTQYF.